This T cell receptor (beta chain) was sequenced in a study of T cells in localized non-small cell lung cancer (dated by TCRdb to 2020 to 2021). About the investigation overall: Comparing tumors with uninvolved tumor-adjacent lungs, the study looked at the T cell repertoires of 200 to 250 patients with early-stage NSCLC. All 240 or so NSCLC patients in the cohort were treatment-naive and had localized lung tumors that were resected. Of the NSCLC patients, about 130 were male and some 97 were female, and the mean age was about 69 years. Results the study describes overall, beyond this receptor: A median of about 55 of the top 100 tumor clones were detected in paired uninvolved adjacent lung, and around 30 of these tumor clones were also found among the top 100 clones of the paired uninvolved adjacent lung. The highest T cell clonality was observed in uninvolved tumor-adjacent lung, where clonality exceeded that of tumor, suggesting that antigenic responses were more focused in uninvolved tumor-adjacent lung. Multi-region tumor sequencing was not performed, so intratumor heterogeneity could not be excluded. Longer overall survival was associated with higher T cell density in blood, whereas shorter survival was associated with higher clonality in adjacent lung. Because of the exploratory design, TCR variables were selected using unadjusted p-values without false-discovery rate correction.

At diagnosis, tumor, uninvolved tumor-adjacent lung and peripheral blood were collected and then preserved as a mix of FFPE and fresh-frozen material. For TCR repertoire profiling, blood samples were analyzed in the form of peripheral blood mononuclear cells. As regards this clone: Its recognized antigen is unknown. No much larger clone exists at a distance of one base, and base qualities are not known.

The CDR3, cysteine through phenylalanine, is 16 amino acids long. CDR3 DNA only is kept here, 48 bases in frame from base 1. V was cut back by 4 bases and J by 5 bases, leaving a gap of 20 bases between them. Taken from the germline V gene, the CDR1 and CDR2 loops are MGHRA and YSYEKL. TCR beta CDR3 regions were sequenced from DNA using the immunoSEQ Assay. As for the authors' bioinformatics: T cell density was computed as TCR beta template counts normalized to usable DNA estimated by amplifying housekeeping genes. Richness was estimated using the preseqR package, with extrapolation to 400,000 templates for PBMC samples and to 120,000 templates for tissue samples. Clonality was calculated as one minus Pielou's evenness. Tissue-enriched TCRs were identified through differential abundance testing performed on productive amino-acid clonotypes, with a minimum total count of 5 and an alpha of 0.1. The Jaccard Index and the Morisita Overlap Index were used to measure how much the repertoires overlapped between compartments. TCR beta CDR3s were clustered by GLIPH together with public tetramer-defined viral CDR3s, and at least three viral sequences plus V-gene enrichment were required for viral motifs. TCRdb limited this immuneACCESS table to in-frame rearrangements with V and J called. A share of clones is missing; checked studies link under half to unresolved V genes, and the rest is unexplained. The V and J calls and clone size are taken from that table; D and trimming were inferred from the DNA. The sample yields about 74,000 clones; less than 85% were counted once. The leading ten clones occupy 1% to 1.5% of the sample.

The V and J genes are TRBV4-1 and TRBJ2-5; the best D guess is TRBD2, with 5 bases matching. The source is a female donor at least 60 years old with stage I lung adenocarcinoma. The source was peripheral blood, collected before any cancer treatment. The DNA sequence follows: TGCGCCAGCAGCCCTACCTTCGGAGGACTGGCGGAGACCCAGTACTTC. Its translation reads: CASSPTFGGLAETQYF.